This TCR beta chain comes out of a study of cytomegalovirus exposure and HLA in healthy donors. TCRdb's copy holds only in-frame clones and misses some; the assay was immunoSEQ multiplex PCR. The table includes more than 55,000 clones, around 94% detected once. The donors were part of the validation cohort, which consisted of under 150 subjects and was separate from the first cohort of roughly 620 subjects. Details on this clone: The antigen is unknown.

Points from the study as a whole: According to a later analysis, TCR clusters from the first cohort tended to co-occur in the roughly 110 validation repertoires. The study flagged about 160 TCR beta chains as cytomegalovirus-associated. Specific recognition of CMV antigens was confirmed in vitro for a few chains (all CMV-associated).

Germline V lookup: CDR1 MNHEY, CDR2 SMNVEV (reference sequence). V was pared by 5 bases and J by 3 bases, with 5 bases of the junction left unmatched. This CDR3 is 14 amino acids long. The chain recombines TRBV27 with TRBJ2-7, with TRBD1 matching over 9 bases. What was sequenced was PBMCs. The TCR was taken from a woman younger than 35 in good health and CMV-seronegative. CDR3 sequence reads: CASSARQGVYEQYF. CDR3 sequence (DNA): TGTGCCAGCAGTGCCAGACAGGGGGTCTACGAGCAGTACTTC.